Shown below are 3 T cell receptor beta chains from a single sample sequenced in a study of shared clonotypes between healthy human individuals. Produced via immunoSEQ multiplex PCR; TCRdb's table is partial and in-frame only. The repertoire holds roughly 2.5 million clones, with around nine tenths as singletons. The material sequenced was naive CD4+ T cells sorted from blood. Indicated subset: CD45RA+ positively selected. All receptors come from a man aged 18 to 30 in good health.

V is TRBV7-2 and J is TRBJ2-5; D remains ambiguous. The length of the CDR3 is 11 residues. Trimming pared 8 bases from V and 2 bases from J, leaving 6 bases between. CDR1 is SGHTA and CDR2 is FQGNSA in the germline V gene. CDR3 sequence: CASGVQETQYF. CDR3 nucleotide sequence: TGTGCCAGCGGGGTACAAGAGACCCAGTACTTC.

The gene calls are TRBV2 and TRBJ1-5; D is possibly TRBD1 (5 bases). CDR1 and CDR2 from the germline V gene are SNHLY and FYNNEI. The CDR3 contains 14 residues. V was trimmed by 7 bases and J by 2 bases, leaving 12 bases between them. For the CDR3, the DNA is TGTGCCAGCACCGGGGGGTCGGGCAATCAGCCCCAGCATTTT. It is translated as CASTGGSGNQPQHF.

The J gene is TRBJ2-4, the V gene TRBV4-3; D possibly uses TRBD1 or TRBD2 (5 bases each). There are 19 residues in the CDR3. Germline CDR1 LGHNA, CDR2 YSLEER. Trimming removed 0 bases from V and 1 base from J, with 19 bases in between. The CDR3 DNA follows: TGCGCCAGCAGCCAAGATTTTTCCGGGACGGATGGGGCCAAAAACATTCAGTACTTC. This translates into CASSQDFSGTDGAKNIQYF.